These T cell receptor beta chains were read from a single sample in a study of blood T cell repertoires in COVID-19. Here immunoSEQ multiplex PCR was the method, and the copy in TCRdb shows in-frame clones only, minus some. The table includes 240,000 or so clones, about 79% detected once. The sample taken for sequencing was peripheral blood. The receptors shown here come from a woman aged 80 or older with acute or convalescent COVID-19. The CDR3 runs from the conserved cysteine through the conserved F or W. The D gene is left open where the match is weak. Clone size is not always given. Where it is, it says once, few, many or a class for expanded clones.

.	.	TRBV7-2	15	TRBJ1-4	TGTGCCAGCAGCTTAGCGGGGGGGTTGAATGAAAAACTGTTTTTT	CASSLAGGLNEKLFF
.	.	TRBV19	15	TRBJ2-2	TGTGCCAGTAGTCTAAAACAGGGTGGCACCGGGGAGCTGTTTTTT	CASSLKQGGTGELFF
.	.	TRBV19	14	TRBJ2-5	TGTGCCAGTAGTATGGTTCCTAGAGGTGAGACCCAGTACTTC	CASSMVPRGETQYF
.	.	TRBV10-3	16	TRBJ1-2	TGTGCCATCCCGGGCGGGGCAAAGAAGTCCAGCTATGGCTACACCTTC	CAIPGGAKKSSYGYTF
TRBD1	.	TRBV5-1	15	TRBJ2-3	TGCGCCAGCAGCCACGACAGGGGGAGCACAGATACGCAGTATTTT	CASSHDRGSTDTQYF
TRBD2	.	TRBV2	16	TRBJ2-3	TGTGCCAGCAGTCCCTCTAGCGGGGGGCTGGCAGATACGCAGTATTTT	CASSPSSGGLADTQYF
.	.	TRBV2	13	TRBJ2-1	TGTGCCAGCAGCCCCGAGTTATTTAATGAGCAGTTCTTC	CASSPELFNEQFF
.	.	TRBV18	12	TRBJ2-7	TGTGCCAGCTCGACGGGCGGGGACGAGCAGTACTTC	CASSTGGDEQYF
TRBD1	.	TRBV7-9	14	TRBJ2-3	TGTGCCAGCAGCTTAGCTGACAGGGGAGATACGCAGTATTTT	CASSLADRGDTQYF
.	once	TRBV7-9	13	TRBJ1-2	TGTGCCAGCAGCCCCCCAGGGGACTATGGCTACACCTTC	CASSPPGDYGYTF
.	.	TRBV5-5	13	TRBJ2-3	TGTGCCAGCAGCTTGTATGGGGACATATCACAGTATTTT	CASSLYGDISQYF
TRBD2	once	TRBV7-2	14	TRBJ2-5	TGTGCCAGCAGCTTAGGTCCTAGCGGGGAGACCCAGTACTTC	CASSLGPSGETQYF
.	.	TRBV7-6	16	TRBJ2-5	TGTGCCAGCAGCCCCCAAGGAGGGGGGGCAGTTCTGACCCAGTACTTC	CASSPQGGGAVLTQYF
.	.	TRBV5-8	15	TRBJ1-5	TGTGCCAGCAGCTTGGGCAGGACTTACAATCAGCCCCAGCATTTT	CASSLGRTYNQPQHF
.	.	TRBV5-4	15	TRBJ2-1	TGTGCCAGCAGCCGGGGAGGGACAGGTCTCAATGAGCAGTTCTTC	CASSRGGTGLNEQFF
.	few	TRBV12-5	16	TRBJ1-5	TGTGCTAGTGGCCTCAGGGGTGGGGTAAGCAATCAGCCCCAGCATTTT	CASGLRGGVSNQPQHF
.	.	TRBV15	13	TRBJ1-1	TGTGCCACCAGCACGCGAGTTGGCACTGAAGCTTTCTTT	CATSTRVGTEAFF
TRBD1	.	TRBV9	16	TRBJ1-1	TGTGCCAGCAGTAAACCGGGACAGGGGGCCAACACTGAAGCTTTCTTT	CASSKPGQGANTEAFF
.	.	TRBV6-5	15	TRBJ2-7	TGTGCCAGCAGTTACAAGGGGGCGGGGTCCTACGAGCAGTACTTC	CASSYKGAGSYEQYF
.	.	TRBV7-6	15	TRBJ1-5	TGTGCCAGCAGCCCCACAGGTTTAAGCAATCAGCCCCAGCATTTT	CASSPTGLSNQPQHF
TRBD2	.	TRBV11-2	14	TRBJ2-1	TGTGCCAGCAGCTTAGAGCGGACTAGCGGGGCCCAGTTCTTC	CASSLERTSGAQFF
.	.	TRBV21-1	15	TRBJ1-5	TGTGCCAGCAGCAAGCACCCCTTTGCGGGCCAGCCCCAGCATTTT	CASSKHPFAGQPQHF
.	.	TRBV18	14	TRBJ2-5	TGTGCCAGCTCACCAGATGCAGGTTTTGGGACCCAGTACTTC	CASSPDAGFGTQYF
TRBD1	.	TRBV6-1	16	TRBJ2-5	TGTGCCAGCAGTGAAGCGATTGGCAGGGGGCAAGAGACCCAGTACTTC	CASSEAIGRGQETQYF
.	once	TRBV6-5	15	TRBJ1-4	TGTGCCAGCAGACAACAGGGCGCAACTAATGAAAAACTGTTTTTT	CASRQQGATNEKLFF
TRBD1	.	TRBV7-2	16	TRBJ1-2	TGTGCCAGCAGCTTAGTAAGAGGGGGCGCGCGAGGAGGCTACACCTTC	CASSLVRGGARGGYTF
TRBD1	few	TRBV11-2	15	TRBJ1-2	TGTGCCAGCAGCTTAGACCGGGACAGCAGCTATGGCTACACCTTC	CASSLDRDSSYGYTF
TRBD1	.	TRBV2	15	TRBJ1-3	TGTGCCAGCGGCGCAGGGGGGTTTGCTGGAAACACCATATATTTT	CASGAGGFAGNTIYF
TRBD2	.	TRBV2	15	TRBJ2-3	TGTGCCAGCAGCCTGCTAGCGGGGTTCACAGATACGCAGTATTTT	CASSLLAGFTDTQYF
TRBD1	.	TRBV19	16	TRBJ1-5	TGTGCCAGTATTACGACAGGGGATGTAGGCAATCAGCCCCAGCATTTT	CASITTGDVGNQPQHF
TRBD1	.	TRBV12-5	19	TRBJ2-2	TGTGCTAGTGGTTTGGTATTCCCGGGACAGGTAACGAACACCGGGGAGCTGTTTTTT	CASGLVFPGQVTNTGELFF
.	once	TRBV28	13	TRBJ2-1	TGTGCCAGCAGTTTAGATGGGCGACCCGGGCAGTTCTTC	CASSLDGRPGQFF
.	.	TRBV21-1	16	TRBJ2-7	TGTGCCAGCAGCAAAGGCAGGACAGGGGCCTCCGGTGAGCAGTACTTC	CASSKGRTGASGEQYF
.	.	TRBV5-1	15	TRBJ2-7	TGCGCCAGCAGCTTCCTAGGACAGAGCTCCTACGAGCAGTACTTC	CASSFLGQSSYEQYF
TRBD1	.	TRBV7-9	15	TRBJ1-1	TGTGCCAGCAGCTTCCCGGGACAGGGGTACACTGAAGCTTTCTTT	CASSFPGQGYTEAFF
.	.	TRBV9	14	TRBJ2-5	TGTGCCAGCAGCGTGGGACAGCGGGAGGAGACCCAGTACTTC	CASSVGQREETQYF
.	.	TRBV6-5	11	TRBJ1-2	TGTGCCAGCAGTTATGGAGATGGCTACACCTTC	CASSYGDGYTF
TRBD2	once	TRBV19	16	TRBJ2-5	TGTGCCAGTAGTATCGCGGTAGCGGGGGGTAAAGAGACCCAGTACTTC	CASSIAVAGGKETQYF
.	once	TRBV5-1	15	TRBJ2-1	TGCGCCAGCAGCATGCAGGGTGGTGGCTTCGATGAGCAGTTCTTC	CASSMQGGGFDEQFF
TRBD1	.	TRBV28	14	TRBJ1-5	TGTGCCAGCAACAAACAGGGGGTGAATCAGCCCCAGCATTTT	CASNKQGVNQPQHF